Each of the 20 T cell receptor beta chains below was sequenced from the same sample in a study of T-cell memory formation after mild COVID-19. In TCRdb, the 5' RACE reads were re-called with MiXCR into one record per CDR3 protein. The sample shows around 310,000 distinct CDR3 sequences, 20% to 25% of them seen only once. Material: PBMCs or a T cell subset sorted from them (not recorded which). The source of these receptors is a man between 18 and 29 years old who had mild COVID-19 (a few samples of this study predate the infection). Cell type and time point are not known.

This clonotype was seen a few times. The chain carries TRBV6-5 and TRBJ2-7; 7 nucleotides match TRBD1. V gave up 5 bases and J gave up 3 bases; unmatched junction bases: 7. This CDR3 contains 14 residues. Germline V gene data show CDR1 as MNHEY and CDR2 as SVGAGI. The CDR3 DNA follows: TGTGCCAGCAGTCACGGGCCAGGGGGCTACGAGCAGTACTTC. This sequence encodes CASSHGPGGYEQYF.

The chain links TRBV5-1 to TRBJ2-5; 7 bases fit TRBD2. The CDR3 totals 15 residues. Germline V gives CDR1 SGHRS, CDR2 YFSETQ. The ends lost 1 base at V and 3 bases at J; junction bases unmatched: 6. The CDR3 spells CASSLFSAGEETQYF. The DNA for the CDR3 is TGCGCCAGCAGCTTGTTCTCTGCGGGGGAAGAGACCCAGTACTTC.

In this sample, this clonotype turned up many times. This chain connects TRBV20-1 to TRBJ1-6; the D is unclear. Germline V gene lookup returns CDR1 DFQATT and CDR2 SNEGSKA (reference sequence). The CDR3 consists of 14 residues. With 4 bases removed from V and 0 bases from J, the gap between germline ends came to 7 bases. CDR3 nucleotide sequence: TGCAGTGCTATACAGAGCTCCTATAATTCACCCCTCCACTTT. Residues: CSAIQSSYNSPLHF.

V and J are TRBV2 and TRBJ2-1; D remains ambiguous. V shed 2 bases and J shed 15 bases, with 11 bases lying between them. The germline gives CDR1 SNHLY, CDR2 FYNNEI. The CDR3 spans 11 residues. The CDR3 reads CASSETKSLFF. The CDR3 nucleotides read TGTGCCAGCAGTGAAACCAAAAGTCTGTTCTTC.

The rearrangement links TRBV20-1 to TRBJ2-1; TRBD1 might be the D (5 bases). With 1 base removed from V and 4 bases from J, the gap between germline ends came to 11 bases. The CDR3 sequence is 14 residues long. Germline CDR1 is DFQATT and CDR2 is SNEGSKA (reference sequence). Written as DNA, the CDR3 is TGCAGTGCTAGAGGGACATCACCTTACAATGAGCAGTTCTTC. Amino acid sequence: CSARGTSPYNEQFF.

This clonotype was counted only a few times. The chain recombines TRBV28 with TRBJ2-1, with 12 bases aligning to TRBD2. The junction had 6 bases not matched to a gene; V was cut back by 5 bases and J by 7 bases. This CDR3 is built from 15 residues. CDR1 is MDHEN and CDR2 is SYDVKM in the germline V gene. The CDR3 coding sequence is TGTGCCAGCAGTGACACTAGCGGGGGGTGGAATGAGCAGTTCTTC. Translation: CASSDTSGGWNEQFF.

There are a few counts of this clonotype. V gene TRBV18 combines with J gene TRBJ2-3; maybe TRBD1 (6 bases). Germline values: CDR1 KGHSH, CDR2 LQKENI. Between the trimmed V and J ends, which lost 4 bases and 6 bases, there was a span of 11 bases. The CDR3 contains 13 residues. The CDR3 protein is CASSLPGQDTQYF. CDR3 bases: TGTGCCAGCTCACTCCCTGGACAGGATACGCAGTATTTT. Based on the CDR3 plus reference TRBV18 and TRBJ2-3, the full variable domain is NAGVMQNPRHLVRRRGQEARLRCSPMKGHSHVYWYRQLPEEGLKFMVYLQKENIIDESGMPKERFSAEFPKEGPSILRIQQVVRGDSAAYFCASSLPGQDTQYFGPGTRLTVL.

This clonotype has just one count. The genes are TRBV11-2 and TRBJ2-3; D gene unclear. CDR1 and CDR2 from the germline V gene are SGHAT and FQNNGV. Trimming took 5 bases from V and 6 from J, leaving 9 bases between them. This CDR3 region has 12 residues. This CDR3 reads CASSPGYDTQYF. The DNA of the CDR3 is TGTGCCAGCAGCCCCGGTTACGATACGCAGTATTTT.

The chain carries TRBV7-4 and TRBJ2-4, with D perhaps matching TRBD1 or TRBD2 (6 bases each). The CDR3 runs 16 residues. V was pared by 1 base and J by 0 bases, with 10 bases between. Per germline, CDR1 SGHVT and CDR2 SQSDAQ. CDR3 region: CASSLEGEEAKNIQYF. As DNA, the CDR3 is TGTGCCAGCAGCTTAGAGGGGGAGGAAGCCAAAAACATTCAGTACTTC.

V is TRBV6-2 or TRBV6-3 and J is TRBJ1-1, with TRBD1 identical over 7 bases. CDR1 is MNHEY and CDR2 is SVGEGT in the germline V gene. CDR3 length: 14 amino acids. Trimming removed 7 bases from V and 1 base from J; junction bases left unmatched: 6. CDR3 DNA sequence: TGTGCCAGCACCCCGCAGGGGGGGAACACTGAAGCTTTCTTT. Translation gives CASTPQGGNTEAFF.

J is TRBJ1-2 and V is TRBV7-6, with a possible D match to TRBD1 (6 bases). In germline, CDR1 is SGHVS, CDR2 FNYEAQ. This CDR3 comprises 13 residues. V was trimmed by 5 bases and J by 8 bases, leaving 15 bases between them. This CDR3 is CASSVEQGWGYTF. The CDR3 DNA follows: TGTGCCAGCAGCGTAGAGCAGGGGTGGGGCTACACCTTC. Complete variable domain (other parts from reference TRBV7-6 and TRBJ1-2): GAGVSQSPRYKVTKRGQDVALRCDPISGHVSLYWYRQALGQGPEFLTYFNYEAQQDKSGLPNDRFSAERPEGSISTLTIQRTEQRDSAMYRCASSVEQGWGYTFGSGTRLTVV.

This sequence joins TRBV9 and TRBJ2-5; D may be TRBD2 (6 bases). The CDR3 is 15 amino acids. The germline V gene encodes CDR1 SGDLS and CDR2 YYNGEE. The V and J ends lost 3 bases and 5 bases respectively, with 17 bases between them. The CDR3 spells CASSEQAGTLETQYF. The CDR3 coding sequence is TGTGCCAGCAGCGAGCAGGCGGGAACTCTGGAGACCCAGTACTTC. The whole variable domain, filled in from reference TRBV9 and TRBJ2-5, reads DSGVTQTPKHLITATGQRVTLRCSPRSGDLSVYWYQQSLDQGLQFLIQYYNGEERAKGNILERFSAQQFPDLHSELNLSSLELGDSALYFCASSEQAGTLETQYFGPGTRLLVL.

This clonotype was detected a few times. This chain connects TRBV4-3 to TRBJ2-2; the D is unclear. Trimming took 2 bases from V and 1 from J, leaving 5 bases between them. This CDR3 comprises 14 residues. Germline CDR1 is LGHNA and CDR2 is YSLEER. CDR3 region: CASSQLVNTGELFF. CDR3 bases: TGCGCCAGCAGCCAACTAGTGAACACCGGGGAGCTGTTTTTT.

This clonotype was counted a few times. The chain is built from TRBV12-3 or TRBV12-4 and TRBJ1-2; weak D call: TRBD1 (6 bases). The CDR3 totals 13 residues. Trimming pared 2 bases from V and 13 bases from J, leaving 17 bases between. The CDR3: CASSLSGDSALTF. The CDR3 coding sequence is TGTGCCAGCAGTTTATCAGGGGATAGTGCTCTCACCTTC.

The rearrangement joins TRBV5-1 to TRBJ2-5; D is undetermined. V was trimmed by 1 base and J by 3 bases, leaving 7 bases between them. The CDR3 covers 13 residues. The germline gives CDR1 SGHRS, CDR2 YFSETQ. The CDR3, as DNA: TGCGCCAGCAGCTTGTCCGCGGAAGAGACCCAGTACTTC. It is translated as CASSLSAEETQYF.

The chain is built from TRBV7-8 and TRBJ1-1; D may be TRBD1 (6 bases). The CDR3 has 15 residues. Looked up from germline, CDR1 is SGHVS and CDR2 is FQNEAQ. V gave up 2 bases and J gave up 0 bases, with 10 bases separating them. CDR3 region: CASSLSSGVNTEAFF. CDR3 in DNA: TGTGCCAGCAGCTTATCTTCAGGGGTGAACACTGAAGCTTTCTTT. The full variable domain, rest sourced from reference TRBV7-8 and TRBJ1-1, is GAGVSQSPRYKVAKRGQDVALRCDPISGHVSLFWYQQALGQGPEFLTYFQNEAQLDKSGLPSDRFFAERPEGSVSTLKIQRTQQEDSAVYLCASSLSSGVNTEAFFGQGTRLTVV.

This clonotype was counted only a few times. This chain joins TRBV5-1 and TRBJ2-2, with 10 bases identical to TRBD2. Germline CDR1 SGHRS, CDR2 YFSETQ. V lost 2 bases, J lost 3 bases, and 7 bases stayed unmatched. This CDR3 is 17 amino acids long. Here the CDR3 DNA reads TGCGCCAGCAGCTTCCCTATAGCGGGGGGACACACCGGGGAGCTGTTTTTT. Its translation: CASSFPIAGGHTGELFF.

This clonotype was seen a handful of times. The chain has TRBV11-2 and TRBJ2-3; TRBD2 aligns across 8 bases. CDR1 and CDR2 (germline): SGHAT, FQNNGV. The CDR3 has 19 amino acids. The V segment lost 0 bases and the J segment 2 bases; nucleotides outside the gene matches: 13. The CDR3 nucleotides read TGTGCCAGCAGCTTAGATAGCCCTACTAGCGGCGTATTCACAGATACGCAGTATTTT. This encodes CASSLDSPTSGVFTDTQYF. Supplemented by reference TRBV11-2 and TRBJ2-3, the full variable domain reads EAGVAQSPRYKIIEKRQSVAFWCNPISGHATLYWYQQILGQGPKLLIQFQNNGVVDDSQLPKDRFSAERLKGVDSTLKIQPAKLEDSAVYLCASSLDSPTSGVFTDTQYFGPGTRLTVL.

This clonotype was seen once. The chain has TRBV7-3 and TRBJ2-1; TRBD2 matches 10 bases. This CDR3 contains 16 residues. The ends lost 5 bases at V and 4 bases at J; junction bases unmatched: 8. Germline assignment: CDR1 SGHTA and CDR2 FQGTGA. The CDR3 bases are TGTGCCAGCAGCCCCTCCCCTAGCGGGGGATACAATGAGCAGTTCTTC. Translating gives CASSPSPSGGYNEQFF.

CDR3 residues: CASSLQPTSGANVLTF. As DNA, the CDR3 is TGCGCCAGCAGCTTACAGCCTACCTCTGGGGCCAACGTCCTGACTTTC. The genes are TRBV5-1 and TRBJ2-6; D not certain. Looked up from germline, CDR1 is SGHRS and CDR2 is YFSETQ. Trimming took off 2 bases at V and 0 bases at J, with 9 bases between the two ends. There are 16 residues in the CDR3. Supplemented by reference TRBV5-1 and TRBJ2-6, the full variable domain reads KAGVTQTPRYLIKTRGQQVTLSCSPISGHRSVSWYQQTPGQGLQFLFEYFSETQRNKGNFPGRFSGRQFSNSRSEMNVSTLELGDSALYLCASSLQPTSGANVLTFGAGSRLTVL.